This T cell receptor (beta chain) was identified during a study of blood T cell repertoires in COVID-19. Across the study: Some COVID-19 samples were acute and others convalescent; all came from the United States, Italy and Spain. T cells, B-cell-depleted T cells, or PBMCs supplied cDNA or gDNA.

V was pared by 2 bases and J by 12 bases, with 23 bases between. CDR1 SEHNR and CDR2 FQNEAQ come from the germline V gene (reference sequence). The CDR3 is made up of 15 amino acids. Profiling relied on immunoSEQ multiplex PCR, and the TCRdb table lists in-frame clones only, not all of them. Of roughly 500,000 clones in the sample, 75% to 90% are singletons; the top ten hold around 7.9%. Cohorts were determined from participant-reported clinical history. Recovery meant two consecutive negative NP/OP PCR tests, professional clearance, or resolved symptoms. The sample comprised PBMCs or T cells enriched from blood (not recorded which). The genes are TRBV7-9 and TRBJ2-7; perhaps TRBD1 as D (6 bases). This TCR was sampled from a woman aged 60 to 75 who had recovered from COVID-19. The CDR3 is CASSLTGTNVRMWYF. The CDR3 DNA reads as TGTGCCAGCAGCTTAACCGGGACAAACGTTCGCATGTGGTACTTC.